This T cell receptor beta chain was identified during a study of shared clonotypes between healthy human individuals. Study details: Donor composition was two women and a few men, aged 18 to 49.

Naivety among CD8 cells was defined by CD45RO negativity and positive CCR7 selection, thereby excluding terminally differentiated effector memory CD45RA+ cells. On sorted subsets, replicate PCRs used 200 to 250 ng DNA, or 25,000 to 35,000 T cell genomes. Some clones are missing from TCRdb's copy, which holds only in-frame ones; the method was immunoSEQ multiplex PCR. The sample lists hundreds of thousands of clones, 95% to 97% seen once, with roughly 0.1% in the top ten. The TCR comes from a woman aged 25 to 39 in good health. The sequencing input was naive CD8+ T cells sorted from blood.

The CDR3 is CASSAGREVDRAQYF. The CDR3 coding sequence is TGTGCCAGCAGTGCAGGACGGGAGGTCGATAGGGCCCAGTACTTC. This chain uses TRBV6-5 with TRBJ2-5; 7 bases fit TRBD2. Germline V lookup: CDR1 MNHEY, CDR2 SVGAGI. The CDR3 is 15 residues long. With V trimmed by 5 bases and J by 9 bases, 15 bases remained unmatched.